A selection of T cell receptor beta chains follows, all from one sample in a study of cytomegalovirus exposure and HLA in healthy donors. Generated by immunoSEQ multiplex PCR, the TCRdb table keeps only in-frame clones and is missing some. This sample carries tens of thousands of clones, 85% to 95% of them seen once, and the ten largest clones take 0.95% to 1.3%. The sequencing sample was made of PBMCs. The source is a man younger than 30 in good health and CMV-seronegative. The CDR3 runs from the conserved cysteine through the conserved F or W. Fields, in order: V gene, D gene, J gene, clone size, CDR3 protein, CDR3 DNA. A D gene is named only where the DNA matches it firmly. Some rows mark clone size as missing; the rest say once, few, many or name a class of expanded clone.

>TRBV28|.|TRBJ1-1|.
CASTGDTEAFF
TGTGCCAGCACAGGGGACACTGAAGCTTTCTTT
>TRBV5-6|TRBD2|TRBJ2-1|.
CASSFPLAGRDNEQFF
TGTGCCAGCAGCTTCCCACTAGCGGGGCGTGACAATGAGCAGTTCTTC
>TRBV6-1|.|TRBJ2-3|once
CASRSSGTDTQYF
TGTGCCAGCAGGTCGAGTGGCACAGATACGCAGTATTTT
>TRBV9|TRBD2|TRBJ2-3|.
CASSVDGAGVATDTQYF
TGTGCCAGCAGCGTAGATGGAGCGGGAGTGGCCACAGATACGCAGTATTTT
>TRBV27|.|TRBJ1-2|.
CASSLSWRASYGYTF
TGTGCCAGCAGTTTATCTTGGCGGGCTTCCTATGGCTACACCTTC
>TRBV9|.|TRBJ2-3|.
CASSLGTSSTDTQYF
TGTGCCAGCAGCTTAGGGACTTCTAGCACAGATACGCAGTATTTT
>TRBV19|TRBD2|TRBJ2-5|.
CASSIGPSSGKETQYF
TGTGCCAGTAGTATTGGCCCCTCTAGCGGGAAGGAGACCCAGTACTTC
>TRBV4-1|TRBD1|TRBJ1-2|.
CASSQDSTGDYGYTF
TGCGCCAGCAGCCAAGACTCGACAGGGGACTATGGCTACACCTTC
>TRBV5-3|.|TRBJ1-5|.
CARSVNLGVMPQHF
TGTGCCAGAAGCGTGAACTTGGGAGTAATGCCCCAGCATTTT
>TRBV7-9|TRBD2|TRBJ2-3|once
CASIGTSGIDTQYF
TGTGCCAGCATAGGGACTAGCGGAATCGATACGCAGTATTTT
>TRBV6-5|TRBD1|TRBJ1-2|.
CASRSGGGYTF
TGTGCCAGCAGATCAGGGGGTGGCTACACCTTC
>TRBV11-2|TRBD1|TRBJ1-4|.
CASSSTTGGREKLFF
TGTGCCAGCAGCTCGACGACAGGGGGCCGGGAAAAACTGTTTTTT
>TRBV5-5|TRBD2|TRBJ2-7|.
CASSVAGWRYEQYF
TGTGCCAGCAGCGTAGCGGGATGGCGGTACGAGCAGTACTTC
>TRBV11-1|TRBD1|TRBJ2-6|once
CASSTRTGSRPGANVLTF
TGTGCCAGCAGCACGCGGACAGGGTCGCGTCCCGGGGCCAACGTCCTGACTTTC
>TRBV21-1|.|TRBJ2-4|.
CASNRGAAKNIQYF
TGTGCCAGCAACCGCGGGGCAGCCAAAAACATTCAGTACTTC
>TRBV23-1|.|TRBJ2-5|once
CATRTRQKTQETQYF
TGCGCCACCCGAACCCGACAGAAGACACAAGAGACCCAGTACTTC
>TRBV18|TRBD2|TRBJ2-1|.
CASSPSTSGPYNEQFF
TGTGCCAGCTCACCTTCGACTAGCGGGCCTTACAATGAGCAGTTCTTC
>TRBV5-1|.|TRBJ2-6|.
CASSLGVSGANVLTF
TGCGCCAGCAGCTTGGGCGTGTCTGGGGCCAACGTCCTGACTTTC
>TRBV4-3|.|TRBJ2-7|.
CASSQAGRRGGEQYF
TGCGCCAGCAGCCAAGCCGGTCGAAGGGGTGGCGAGCAGTACTTC
>TRBV19|.|TRBJ2-1|.
CASRPHLNYNEQFF
TGTGCCAGTCGCCCTCACTTGAACTACAATGAGCAGTTCTTC
>TRBV9|.|TRBJ2-2|.
CASSVVGRAGELFF
TGTGCCAGCAGCGTAGTGGGGCGTGCCGGGGAGCTGTTTTTT
>TRBV25-1|.|TRBJ2-3|.
CASSESVATDTQYF
TGTGCCAGCAGTGAATCGGTAGCGACAGATACGCAGTATTTT
>TRBV6-5|TRBD1|TRBJ2-3|.
CASSGQGGRTDTQYF
TGTGCCAGCAGTGGACAGGGGGGGCGAACAGATACGCAGTATTTT
>TRBV7-2|TRBD1|TRBJ2-7|.
CASSFRGPTYEQYF
TGTGCCAGCAGCTTCAGGGGGCCAACCTACGAGCAGTACTTC
>TRBV7-2|TRBD2|TRBJ2-2|.
CASSFSGRAGEKNTGELFF
TGTGCCAGCAGCTTTTCCGGACGAGCGGGAGAGAAAAACACCGGGGAGCTGTTTTTT
>TRBV9|.|TRBJ2-6|.
CASSPSGANVLTF
TGTGCCAGCAGCCCGTCTGGGGCCAACGTCCTGACTTTC
>TRBV19|.|TRBJ2-3|.
CASTPPGGRSTDTQYF
TGTGCCAGTACCCCACCGGGTGGGAGGTCCACAGATACGCAGTATTTT
>TRBV28|TRBD2|TRBJ2-7|.
CASSLGRTSGYEQYF
TGTGCCAGCAGTTTAGGCAGGACTAGCGGCTACGAGCAGTACTTC
>TRBV27|.|TRBJ2-7|once
CASSLFQGLPEEQYF
TGTGCCAGCAGTTTATTCCAGGGACTCCCTGAGGAGCAGTACTTC
>TRBV28|TRBD1|TRBJ2-1|.
CASRGTGYNEQFF
TGTGCCAGCAGGGGGACAGGGTACAATGAGCAGTTCTTC
>TRBV11-2|TRBD1|TRBJ1-1|.
CASSLTGAKGTEAFF
TGTGCCAGCAGCTTGACAGGGGCAAAGGGCACTGAAGCTTTCTTT
>TRBV5-1|TRBD1|TRBJ1-5|.
CASSFGQGRNQPQHF
TGCGCCAGCAGCTTTGGACAGGGGCGCAATCAGCCCCAGCATTTT
>TRBV13|TRBD2|TRBJ2-2|once
CASSPTRREGQKTGELFF
TGTGCCAGCAGCCCCACCCGGAGGGAGGGCCAGAAGACCGGGGAGCTGTTTTTT
>TRBV11-3|.|TRBJ2-3|.
CASSLGLWTDTQYF
TGTGCCAGCAGCCTGGGACTCTGGACAGATACGCAGTATTTT
>TRBV7-9|TRBD2|TRBJ2-5|.
CASSFKDRTSDLGETQYF
TGTGCCAGCAGCTTCAAAGACCGGACTAGCGACTTAGGAGAGACCCAGTACTTC
>TRBV28|.|TRBJ2-7|.
CASSTYRVSYEQYF
TGTGCCAGCAGTACCTACAGGGTGTCCTACGAGCAGTACTTC
>TRBV11-2|.|TRBJ2-7|.
CATGTRGEQYF
TGTGCCACCGGGACTCGGGGCGAGCAGTACTTC
>TRBV7-9|TRBD1|TRBJ1-4|.
CASSPTGQLEKLFF
TGTGCCAGCAGCCCCACGGGACAGCTTGAAAAACTGTTTTTT
>TRBV6-1|TRBD1|TRBJ2-3|.
CASSAGQGADTQYF
TGTGCCAGCAGTGCCGGACAGGGGGCAGATACGCAGTATTTT
>TRBV2|TRBD2|TRBJ2-5|.
CASGLGLAGSQETQYF
TGTGCCAGCGGGCTGGGACTAGCGGGTTCCCAAGAGACCCAGTACTTC
>TRBV7-3|.|TRBJ2-1|.
CASSLGDEQFF
TGTGCCAGCAGCTTGGGCGATGAGCAGTTCTTC
>TRBV7-9|TRBD2|TRBJ2-5|.
CASGIRPGLAGDETQYF
TGTGCCAGCGGTATTCGTCCGGGACTAGCGGGAGATGAGACCCAGTACTTC
>TRBV2|TRBD1|TRBJ1-1|.
CASPRQGRDTEAFF
TGTGCCAGCCCTAGACAGGGGCGGGACACTGAAGCTTTCTTT
>TRBV25-1|.|TRBJ2-2|.
CASGSRGRQNTGELFF
TGTGCCAGCGGCTCAAGGGGGAGACAGAACACCGGGGAGCTGTTTTTT
>TRBV7-3|.|TRBJ1-1|.
CASSPNRDDTEAFF
TGTGCCAGCAGCCCCAACAGGGATGACACTGAAGCTTTCTTT
>TRBV9|.|TRBJ2-7|.
CASSVTGTNYEQYF
TGTGCCAGCAGCGTCACCGGGACAAACTACGAGCAGTACTTC
>TRBV7-9|.|TRBJ2-3|.
CASSLMAASTDTQYF
TGTGCCAGCAGCTTAATGGCGGCAAGCACAGATACGCAGTATTTT
>TRBV2|.|TRBJ2-7|.
CASSERELGEQYF
TGTGCCAGCAGTGAACGGGAGCTAGGAGAGCAGTACTTC
>TRBV5-1|TRBD2|TRBJ2-3|.
CASSLVLAGEDTQYF
TGCGCCAGCAGCTTGGTACTAGCGGGAGAGGATACGCAGTATTTT
>TRBV13|TRBD2|TRBJ2-3|once
CASSQAGGITDTQYF
TGTGCCAGCAGCCAAGCGGGAGGGATCACAGATACGCAGTATTTT
>TRBV7-2|TRBD2|TRBJ2-2|few
CASSKGLAGWNGELFF
TGTGCCAGCAGCAAGGGACTAGCGGGATGGAACGGGGAGCTGTTTTTT
>TRBV5-4|TRBD1|TRBJ2-1|.
CASSWNTGTGYDEQFF
TGTGCCAGCAGCTGGAACACCGGGACAGGGTACGATGAGCAGTTCTTC
>TRBV25-1|.|TRBJ1-1|.
CASSRGNTEAFF
TGTGCCAGCAGTCGGGGGAACACTGAAGCTTTCTTT
>TRBV4-1|.|TRBJ1-5|.
CASSQERGNQPQHF
TGCGCCAGCAGCCAAGAGAGAGGTAATCAGCCCCAGCATTTT
>TRBV2|TRBD2|TRBJ2-7|few
CASSLSSGRAGQYF
TGTGCCAGCAGCCTATCTAGCGGGAGGGCCGGGCAGTACTTC
>TRBV6-1|TRBD1|TRBJ2-1|once
CASSEALGQVYNEQFF
TGTGCCAGCAGTGAAGCGCTCGGACAGGTGTACAATGAGCAGTTCTTC